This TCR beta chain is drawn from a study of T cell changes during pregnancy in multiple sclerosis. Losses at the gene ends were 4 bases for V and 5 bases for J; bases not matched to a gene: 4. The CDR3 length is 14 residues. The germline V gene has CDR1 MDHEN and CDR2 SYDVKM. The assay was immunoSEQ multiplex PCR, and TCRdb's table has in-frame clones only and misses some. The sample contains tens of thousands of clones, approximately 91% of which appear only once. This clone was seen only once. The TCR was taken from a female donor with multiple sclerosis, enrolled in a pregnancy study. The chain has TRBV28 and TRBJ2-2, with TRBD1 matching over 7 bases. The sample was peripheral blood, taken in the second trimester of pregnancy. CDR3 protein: CASSWAQGTGELFF. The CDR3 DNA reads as TGTGCCAGCAGTTGGGCACAGGGGACCGGGGAGCTGTTTTTT.